What follows describes a single T cell receptor (beta chain). As yet, its antigen is unknown. This record belongs to a study of PD-1 blockade in classical Hodgkin lymphoma. Study observations and caveats: Underlying causes for the observed repertoire differences were not defined, possibly disease activity or prior therapy. Relapsed/refractory patients reportedly had lower baseline diversity than newly diagnosed patients.

Unmatched junction bases numbered 7, after V lost 4 bases and J lost 0 bases. The CDR3 consists of 17 residues. CDR1 is SGHDT and CDR2 is YYEEEE in the germline V gene. Stated time point: newly diagnosed, previously untreated cHL patient sample. Comparison used PBMCs from newly diagnosed, untreated classical Hodgkin lymphoma. TCRdb's copy holds only in-frame clones and misses some; the assay was immunoSEQ multiplex PCR. The sample carries roughly 70,000 clones, 93% recorded once. Specimen: peripheral blood mononuclear cells (PBMCs). The TCR was taken from a human donor with classical Hodgkin lymphoma. J is TRBJ2-3 and V is TRBV5-6, with 11 positions matching TRBD2. CDR3 coding DNA: TGTGCCAGCAGCCGCGGACTAGCGGGCCTCAGCACAGATACGCAGTATTTT. Its translation is CASSRGLAGLSTDTQYF.